This T cell receptor (beta chain) was sequenced in a study of blood T cells in healthy people across ages (dated by TCRdb to about 2015). For the study in its entirety: Template switching captured roughly one uniquely barcoded TCR beta cDNA molecule per two T cells in model experiments. To track age-related changes in TCR beta repertoire diversity, the study relied on deep sequencing normalized with unique cDNA molecular identifiers. The donors were divided into four age groups: young (average around 17 years), middle-aged (approximately 42), aged (about 56) and long-lived (approximately 74). Donors of different ages were randomly distributed across sequencing lanes to avoid experimental bias. Using the same blood draw, the study looked at two additional independent replicas of 1 million unique cDNA reads for two donors, one aged 18 to 30 and the other aged 80 or older. The investigation overall reported the following: Since profiling was done on bulk unsorted PBMCs, naive and antigen-experienced compartments could not be conclusively compared. As age increased, observed TCR beta diversity per million T cells dropped in a roughly linear way, and a significant reduction was already evident by age about 40. Estimates of total diversity based on one million sequenced T cells were considered lower bounds and underestimates. The long-lived group showed more naive CD4+ T cells, fewer expanded clones and increased TCR diversity than the aged group, suggesting age selection. Because donor CMV infection status was unknown, age-related changes in expanded clonotypes were potentially confounded. The percentage of naive T cells measured by flow cytometry correlated strongly with observed TCR beta diversity.

The approximately 39 donors, aged about 6 to 95 years, were systemically healthy Caucasian individuals from Russia. Roughly 10 milliliters of peripheral blood were collected from each donor into EDTA-treated Vacutainer tubes. Ficoll-Paque density-gradient centrifugation was used to isolate PBMCs, with at least 7 million per sample. Total RNA was extracted from PBMCs with Trizol reagent, with at least 6 micrograms obtained per sample. The percentages of naive CD45RAhigh/CD27high T cells were determined by flow cytometry on a PBMC aliquot from every donor. The CDR3 starts with the cysteine, ends with the phenylalanine, and has 14 residues. Here the CDR3 DNA is all that survives: 42 bases in frame from base 1. V loses 5 bases of germline sequence and J loses 1 base, and the interval between the two ends is 9 bases. CDR1 is given as SGDLS and CDR2 as YYNGEE, both from the germline V gene. Library generation was performed with 5' RACE. The data were produced on an Illumina HiSeq 2500. A second roughly 6 to 11 cycle PCR used a sample-barcoded 5' primer and a J-beta primer mix. A template-switch 5' adaptor carrying 12 random nucleotides introduced a unique molecular identifier onto each TCR beta cDNA molecule. At least 2.5 million CDR3-containing paired-end reads were obtained from each sample. The Mint cDNA synthesis kit, primed by a TRBC-specific oligonucleotide, was used to synthesize first-strand cDNA from all RNA. Following uracil-DNA glycosylase treatment, a first 18-cycle PCR with universal primers M1SS and BC2_uni_R was performed on all cDNA. On the authors' methods: For normalization, 1 million high-quality reads, each with a distinct molecular identifier, were randomly selected from each sample. Reads sharing molecular identifiers were discarded rather than binned into consensus sequences. MiTCR, with a Q25 quality threshold and the strictest error-elimination algorithm, was used for CDR3 identification, clonotype clustering and error correction. A nonparametric unseen species model using Euler transformation provided a lower-bound estimate of total TCR beta diversity. The public reads were reprocessed in TCRdb via fastp at Q25 and MiXCR, keeping in-frame beta chains. Each entry merges the rows of one CDR3 protein and shows their most common DNA and genes. TCRdb's processing, not the study's, gives the V and J calls here. This sample holds about 1.6 million distinct CDR3 sequences; about 31% were observed only once. The ten largest clonotypes hold about 11% of the sample.

As for this clonotype: The antigen it recognizes is unknown. Base qualities are not recorded, but no much larger clone differs from it by a single base.

The sequence came from a woman aged 25 to 39 in good health. Recombination joined TRBV9 with TRBJ2-2; the D gene cannot be named for sure. Sequences were obtained from blood. CDR3 reads: CASSPRQNTGELFF. In nucleotides, the sequence is TGTGCCAGCAGTCCTAGACAGAACACCGGGGAGCTGTTTTTT.